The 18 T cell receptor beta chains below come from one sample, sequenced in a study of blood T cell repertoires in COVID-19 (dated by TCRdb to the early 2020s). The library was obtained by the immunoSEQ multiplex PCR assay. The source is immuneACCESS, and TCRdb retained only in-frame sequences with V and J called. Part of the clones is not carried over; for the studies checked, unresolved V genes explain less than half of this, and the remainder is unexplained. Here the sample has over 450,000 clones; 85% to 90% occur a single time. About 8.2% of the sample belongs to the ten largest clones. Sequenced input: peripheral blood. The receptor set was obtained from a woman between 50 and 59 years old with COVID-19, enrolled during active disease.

CDR3 nucleotides: TGTGCCAGTAGTCCGCGGCAGGACGACAGGGAGCAGTACTTC. Protein product: CASSPRQDDREQYF. J is TRBJ2-7 and V is TRBV19; a possible D gene is TRBD1 (6 bases). This CDR3 has 14 residues. V lost 5 bases and J lost 7, with 18 bases in between. CDR1 and CDR2 from the germline V gene are LNHDA and SQIVND (reference sequence).

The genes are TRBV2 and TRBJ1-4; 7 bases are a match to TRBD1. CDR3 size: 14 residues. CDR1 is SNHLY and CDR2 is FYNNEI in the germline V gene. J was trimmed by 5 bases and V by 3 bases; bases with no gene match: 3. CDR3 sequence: CASSERGQNEKLFF. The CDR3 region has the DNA TGTGCCAGCAGTGAGCGGGGACAGAATGAAAAACTGTTTTTT.

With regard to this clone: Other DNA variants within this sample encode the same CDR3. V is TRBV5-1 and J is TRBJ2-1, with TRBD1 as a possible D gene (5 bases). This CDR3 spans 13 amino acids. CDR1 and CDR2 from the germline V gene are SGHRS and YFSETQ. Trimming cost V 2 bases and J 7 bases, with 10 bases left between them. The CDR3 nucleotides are TGCGCCAGCAGCTTAAGCCAGGGTAATGAGCAGTTCTTC. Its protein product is CASSLSQGNEQFF.

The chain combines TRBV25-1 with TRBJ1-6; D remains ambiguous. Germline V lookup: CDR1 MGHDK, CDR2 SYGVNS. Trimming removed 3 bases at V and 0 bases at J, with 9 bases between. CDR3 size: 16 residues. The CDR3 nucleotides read TGTGCCAGCAGTGATCTCGCCGGCTCCTATAATTCACCCCTCCACTTT. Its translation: CASSDLAGSYNSPLHF. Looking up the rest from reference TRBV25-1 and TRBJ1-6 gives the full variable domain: EADIYQTPRYLVIGTGKKITLECSQTMGHDKMYWYQQDPGMELHLIHYSYGVNSTEKGDLSSESTVSRIRTEHFPLTLESARPSHTSQYLCASSDLAGSYNSPLHFGNGTRLTVT.

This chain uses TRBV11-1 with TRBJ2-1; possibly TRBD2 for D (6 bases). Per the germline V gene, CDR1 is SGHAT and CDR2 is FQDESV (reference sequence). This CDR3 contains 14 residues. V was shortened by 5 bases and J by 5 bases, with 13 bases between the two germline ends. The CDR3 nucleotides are TGTGCCAGCAGCCCCGGGGCGGGGAACAATGAGCAGTTCTTC. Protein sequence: CASSPGAGNNEQFF.

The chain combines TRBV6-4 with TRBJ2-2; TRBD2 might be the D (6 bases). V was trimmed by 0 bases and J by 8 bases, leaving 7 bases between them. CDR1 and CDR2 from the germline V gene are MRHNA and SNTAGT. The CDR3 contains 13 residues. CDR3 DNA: TGTGCCAGCAGTGACTCCGGGGGAGGGGAGCTGTTTTTT. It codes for CASSDSGGGELFF.

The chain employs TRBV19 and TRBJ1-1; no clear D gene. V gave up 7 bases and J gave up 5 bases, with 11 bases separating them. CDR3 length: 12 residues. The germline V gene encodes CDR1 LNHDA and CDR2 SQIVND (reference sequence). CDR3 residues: CASNREETEAFF. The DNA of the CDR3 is TGTGCCAGTAATCGAGAGGAAACTGAAGCTTTCTTT.

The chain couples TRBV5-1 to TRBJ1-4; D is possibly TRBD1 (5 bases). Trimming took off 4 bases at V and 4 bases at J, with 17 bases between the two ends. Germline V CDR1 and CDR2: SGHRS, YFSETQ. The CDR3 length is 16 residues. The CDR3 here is CASSPIVGAGNEKLFF. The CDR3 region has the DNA TGCGCCAGCAGCCCCATCGTTGGGGCTGGTAATGAAAAACTGTTTTTT.

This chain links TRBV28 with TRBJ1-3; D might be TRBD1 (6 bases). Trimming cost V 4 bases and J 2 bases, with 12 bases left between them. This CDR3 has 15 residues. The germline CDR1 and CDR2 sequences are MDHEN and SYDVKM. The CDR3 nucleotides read TGTGCCAGCAGTTCCCTAGGGGGTACTGGAAACACCATATATTTT. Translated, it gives CASSSLGGTGNTIYF.

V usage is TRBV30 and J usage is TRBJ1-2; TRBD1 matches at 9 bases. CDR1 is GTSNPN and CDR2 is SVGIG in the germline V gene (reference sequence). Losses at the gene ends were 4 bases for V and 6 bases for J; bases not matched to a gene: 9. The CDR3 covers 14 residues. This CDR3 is CAWNADRGPHGYTF. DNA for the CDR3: TGTGCCTGGAACGCGGACAGGGGACCCCATGGCTACACCTTC.

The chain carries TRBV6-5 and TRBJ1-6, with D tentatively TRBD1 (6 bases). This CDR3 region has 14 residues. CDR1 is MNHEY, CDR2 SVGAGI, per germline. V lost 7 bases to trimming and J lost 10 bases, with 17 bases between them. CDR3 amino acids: CASNLLGGSSPLHF. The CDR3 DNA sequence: TGTGCCAGCAACCTTTTAGGGGGTAGCTCACCCCTCCACTTT.

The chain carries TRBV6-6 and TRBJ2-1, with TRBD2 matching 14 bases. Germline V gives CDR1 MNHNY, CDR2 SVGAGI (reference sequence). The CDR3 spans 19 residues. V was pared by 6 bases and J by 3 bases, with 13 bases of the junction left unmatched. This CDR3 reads CASSYDPGLAGAFYNEQFF. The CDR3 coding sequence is TGTGCCAGCAGCTACGATCCGGGACTAGCGGGGGCTTTCTACAATGAGCAGTTCTTC.

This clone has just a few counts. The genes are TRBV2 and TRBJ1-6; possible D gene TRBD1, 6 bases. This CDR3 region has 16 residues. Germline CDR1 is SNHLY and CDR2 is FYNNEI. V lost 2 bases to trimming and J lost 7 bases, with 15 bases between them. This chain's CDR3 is CASSENRAGDNSPLHF. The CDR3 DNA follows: TGTGCCAGCAGTGAAAATCGGGCAGGGGACAATTCACCCCTCCACTTT.

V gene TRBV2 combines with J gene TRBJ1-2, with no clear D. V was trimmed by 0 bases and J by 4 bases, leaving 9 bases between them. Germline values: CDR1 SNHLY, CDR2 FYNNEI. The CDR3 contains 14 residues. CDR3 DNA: TGTGCCAGCAGTGAAGCGAGAAACGCCTATGGCTACACCTTC. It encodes CASSEARNAYGYTF.

The chain's CDR3 is CAWSSGGGGTQYF. The DNA of the CDR3 is TGTGCCTGGAGTTCCGGGGGCGGGGGGACCCAGTACTTC. V usage is TRBV30 and J usage is TRBJ2-5; TRBD2 might be the D (7 bases). Per the germline V gene, CDR1 is GTSNPN and CDR2 is SVGIG (reference sequence). Trimming cost V 2 bases and J 7 bases, with 14 bases left between them. The length of the CDR3 is 13 residues.

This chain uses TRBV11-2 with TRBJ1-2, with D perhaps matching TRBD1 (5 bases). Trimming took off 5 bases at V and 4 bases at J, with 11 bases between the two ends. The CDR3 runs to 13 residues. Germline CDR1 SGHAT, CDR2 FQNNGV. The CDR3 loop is CASSEGVSYGYTF. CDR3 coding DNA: TGTGCCAGCAGCGAAGGGGTTAGCTATGGCTACACCTTC.

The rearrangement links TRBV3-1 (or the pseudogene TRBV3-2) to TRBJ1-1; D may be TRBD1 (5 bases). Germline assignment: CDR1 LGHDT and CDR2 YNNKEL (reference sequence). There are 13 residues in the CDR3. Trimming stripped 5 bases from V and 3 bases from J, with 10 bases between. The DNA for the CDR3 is TGTGCCAGCAGCACCCGGGGGGACACTGAAGCTTTCTTT. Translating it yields CASSTRGDTEAFF.

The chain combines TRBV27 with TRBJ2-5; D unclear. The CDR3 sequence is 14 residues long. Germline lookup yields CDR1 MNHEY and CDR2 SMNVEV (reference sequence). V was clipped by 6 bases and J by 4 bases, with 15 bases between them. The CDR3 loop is CASRLSSRRETQYF. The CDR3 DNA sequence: TGTGCCAGCAGGCTTAGTAGCAGACGAGAGACCCAGTACTTC.